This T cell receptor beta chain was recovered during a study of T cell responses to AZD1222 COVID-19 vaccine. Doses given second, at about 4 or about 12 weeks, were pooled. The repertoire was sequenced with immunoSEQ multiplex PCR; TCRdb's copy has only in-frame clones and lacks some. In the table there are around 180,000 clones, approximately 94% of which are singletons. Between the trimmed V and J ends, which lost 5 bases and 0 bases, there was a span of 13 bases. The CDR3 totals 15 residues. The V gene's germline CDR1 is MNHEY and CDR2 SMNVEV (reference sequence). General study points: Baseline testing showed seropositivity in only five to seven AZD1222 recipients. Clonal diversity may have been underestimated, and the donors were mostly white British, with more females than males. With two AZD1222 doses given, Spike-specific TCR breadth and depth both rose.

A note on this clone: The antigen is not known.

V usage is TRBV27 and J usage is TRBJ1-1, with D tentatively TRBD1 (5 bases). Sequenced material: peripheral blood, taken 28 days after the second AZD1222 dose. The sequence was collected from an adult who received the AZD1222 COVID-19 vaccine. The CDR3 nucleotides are TGTGCCAGCAGTGACATGGGACGGATGAACACTGAAGCTTTCTTT. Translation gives CASSDMGRMNTEAFF.